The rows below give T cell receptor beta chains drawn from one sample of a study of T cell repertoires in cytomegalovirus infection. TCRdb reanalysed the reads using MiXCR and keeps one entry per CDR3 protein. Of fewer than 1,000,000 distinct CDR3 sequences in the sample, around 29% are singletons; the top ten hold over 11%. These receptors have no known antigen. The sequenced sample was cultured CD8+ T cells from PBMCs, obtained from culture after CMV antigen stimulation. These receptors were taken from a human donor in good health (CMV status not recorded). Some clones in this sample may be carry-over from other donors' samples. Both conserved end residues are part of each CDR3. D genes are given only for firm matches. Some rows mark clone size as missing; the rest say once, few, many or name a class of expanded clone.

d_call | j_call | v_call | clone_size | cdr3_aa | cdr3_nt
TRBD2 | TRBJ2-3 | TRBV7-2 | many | CASSFGAGDTDTQYF | TGTGCCAGCAGTTTCGGGGCGGGGGACACAGATACGCAGTATTTT
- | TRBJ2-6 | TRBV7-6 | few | CASSLWGGANVLTF | TGTGCCAGCAGCTTATGGGGTGGGGCCAACGTCCTGACTTTC
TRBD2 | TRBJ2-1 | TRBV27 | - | CASISAGTRRSHEQFF | TGTGCCAGCATTTCGGCCGGGACTAGAAGATCCCATGAGCAGTTCTTC
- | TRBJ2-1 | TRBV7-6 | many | CASSLASPSPYNEQFF | TGTGCCAGCAGCTTGGCTAGCCCTTCTCCCTACAATGAGCAGTTCTTC
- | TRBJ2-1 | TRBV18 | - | CASSQYTGISYNEQFF | TGTGCCAGCTCGCAATATACAGGGATCTCCTACAATGAGCAGTTCTTC
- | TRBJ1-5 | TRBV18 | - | CASSPGIGGRNQPQHF | TGTGCCAGCTCACCCGGGATCGGGGGCCGCAATCAGCCCCAGCATTTT
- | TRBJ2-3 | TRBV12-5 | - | CASGLGERAPSTDTQYF | TGTGCTAGTGGTTTGGGGGAGAGGGCCCCTAGCACAGATACGCAGTATTTT
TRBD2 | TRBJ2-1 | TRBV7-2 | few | CASSSTSGGKVGRDNEQFF | TGTGCCAGCAGCTCCACTAGCGGGGGTAAAGTAGGGCGGGACAATGAGCAGTTCTTC
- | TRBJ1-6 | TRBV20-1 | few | CSASVPDSYSPLHF | TGCAGTGCTAGTGTCCCCGATAGTTATTCACCCCTCCACTTT
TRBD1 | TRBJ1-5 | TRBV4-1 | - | CASSQDLGQGIQPQHF | TGCGCCAGCAGCCAAGATCTAGGACAGGGGATCCAGCCCCAGCATTTT
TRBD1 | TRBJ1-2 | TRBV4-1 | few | CASSPTGSMEGNGYTF | TGCGCCAGCAGCCCGACAGGGAGTATGGAGGGGAATGGCTACACCTTC